The 25 T cell receptor beta chains below come from one sample, sequenced in a study of cytotoxic CD8 clonotypes in ibrutinib-treated CLL. Generated by immunoSEQ multiplex PCR, the TCRdb table keeps only in-frame clones and is missing some. This sample has over 120,000 clones; approximately 81% occur once, and the top ten carry 9.5% to 15%. Sequencing was performed on PBMCs, taken after 12 months of ibrutinib treatment. Source of these receptors: a human donor with chronic lymphocytic leukemia.

The chain couples TRBV7-9 to TRBJ2-5; no clear D. The germline V gene has CDR1 SEHNR and CDR2 FQNEAQ (reference sequence). There are 14 residues in the CDR3. V was clipped by 4 bases and J by 1 base, with 10 bases between them. CDR3 coding DNA: TGTGCCAGCAGCTCGCCCTACTCCCAAGAGACCCAGTACTTC. This sequence encodes CASSSPYSQETQYF.

The genes are TRBV18 and TRBJ2-7; unclear D gene. Trimming shortened V by 2 bases and J by 6 bases, and 14 bases separated the two germline ends. The CDR3 totals 14 residues. Per the germline V gene, CDR1 is KGHSH and CDR2 is LQKENI. CDR3 DNA: TGTGCCAGCTCACCAAATCTTGGAGCCCTCGAGCAGTACTTC. This encodes CASSPNLGALEQYF.

The V gene is TRBV4-3, the J gene TRBJ1-5, with D unclear. V dropped 0 bases and J dropped 7 bases, with 10 bases sitting between them. This CDR3 has 14 residues. In germline, CDR1 is LGHNA, CDR2 YSLEER. The CDR3 loop is CASSQDPFNQPQHF. In DNA, the CDR3 is TGCGCCAGCAGCCAAGATCCCTTTAACCAGCCCCAGCATTTT.

This clone was picked up one time. This rearrangement joins TRBV7-2 to TRBJ1-5; no definite D call. Germline CDR1 reads SGHTA; CDR2 reads FQGNSA. V was pared by 1 base and J by 6 bases, with 4 bases between. CDR3 length equals 12 residues. The CDR3 is CASSLGGQPQHF. In nucleotides, the CDR3 is TGTGCCAGCAGCTTAGGGGGTCAGCCCCAGCATTTT.

The V and J genes are TRBV9 and TRBJ1-4; 9 nucleotides align to TRBD1. The trim removed 3 bases at V and 2 bases at J, leaving 8 bases unmatched. The CDR3 extends over 17 amino acids. Germline lookup yields CDR1 SGDLS and CDR2 YYNGEE. The CDR3 loop is CASSDRTGVVTNEKLFF. The CDR3 DNA sequence: TGTGCCAGCAGCGATCGGACAGGGGTTGTGACTAATGAAAAACTGTTTTTT.

Comment on this clone: The junction shows a germline mismatch at one end, possibly a read error. V gene TRBV7-7 combines with J gene TRBJ2-1; 9 bases line up with TRBD2. Germline V lookup: CDR1 SSHAT, CDR2 FNYEAQ (reference sequence). CDR3 size: 17 residues. In DNA form, the CDR3 reads TGTGCTAGCAGCCTGACAGGTGCGGGAGGGATAAACAATGAGCAGTTCTTC. Its translation: CASSLTGAGGINNEQFF.

V gene TRBV28 combines with J gene TRBJ2-7; 8 nucleotides agree with TRBD2. The ends lost 5 bases at V and 2 bases at J; junction bases unmatched: 8. Germline loops: CDR1 MDHEN, CDR2 SYDVKM. This CDR3 has 15 residues. CDR3 sequence (DNA): TGTGCCAGCAGTCCCAGAACTAGCGGTACCTACGAGCAGTACTTC. Translated: CASSPRTSGTYEQYF.

The chain joins TRBV11-2 to TRBJ2-7, with D unclear. Germline V gene sequence: CDR1 SGHAT, CDR2 FQNNGV. The CDR3 sequence is 12 residues long. V was pared by 2 bases and J by 2 bases, with 4 bases between. As DNA, the CDR3 is TGTGCCAGCAGCTTAAGTACCTACGAGCAGTACTTC. This codes for CASSLSTYEQYF.

The genes are TRBV7-3 and TRBJ2-1, with 11 bases matching TRBD2. Germline CDR1 SGHTA, CDR2 FQGTGA. Losses at the gene ends were 4 bases for V and 4 bases for J; bases not matched to a gene: 6. The CDR3 contains 16 residues. The CDR3 is CASSSGTSGRYNEQFF. CDR3 bases: TGTGCCAGCAGCTCCGGGACTAGCGGTCGGTACAATGAGCAGTTCTTC.

The CDR3 region has the DNA TGTGCCAGCAACCTGGGGGGTTTAGCGGATACGCAGTATTTT. Translated: CASNLGGLADTQYF. The chain carries TRBV9 and TRBJ2-3; D perhaps matches TRBD2 (6 bases). This CDR3 spans 14 amino acids. The germline CDR1 and CDR2 sequences are SGDLS and YYNGEE. V was shortened by 6 bases and J by 6 bases, with 17 bases between the two germline ends.

J is TRBJ1-5 and V is TRBV9; no definite D call. This CDR3 is built from 14 residues. V lost 0 bases to trimming and J lost 3 bases, with 7 bases between them. The V gene's germline CDR1 is SGDLS and CDR2 YYNGEE. The CDR3 sequence is CASSVASVNQPQHF. In DNA form, the CDR3 reads TGTGCCAGCAGCGTAGCGTCGGTCAATCAGCCCCAGCATTTT.

This chain connects TRBV25-1 to TRBJ2-3; D remains unclear. With 0 bases removed from V and 6 bases from J, the gap between germline ends came to 10 bases. This CDR3 is built from 14 residues. CDR1 MGHDK and CDR2 SYGVNS come from the germline V gene. The CDR3 coding sequence is TGTGCCAGCAGTGAATATCGGGCTGTCGATACGCAGTATTTT. Protein sequence: CASSEYRAVDTQYF.

This clone was recorded once. The J gene is TRBJ1-2, the V gene TRBV13; TRBD1 matches at 7 bases. The CDR3 sequence is 16 residues long. With 5 bases clipped from V and 7 bases from J, the junction kept 16 bases outside the gene matches. Germline V gene lookup returns CDR1 PRHDT and CDR2 FYEKMQ (reference sequence). The CDR3 spells CASSLLPETGFTGYTF. The CDR3 bases are TGTGCCAGCAGCCTTCTCCCCGAGACAGGGTTTACTGGCTACACCTTC.

The rearrangement joins TRBV5-1 to TRBJ1-1, with TRBD1 identical over 7 bases. The V gene end was trimmed by 0 bases and the J gene end by 14 bases; junction bases not matched to a gene: 7. CDR3 length: 12 residues. Germline CDR1 reads SGHRS; CDR2 reads YFSETQ. The CDR3 bases are TGCGCCAGCAGCTTGGCAGGGGGTGTGACGTTCTTT. Its protein is CASSLAGGVTFF.

The V call is TRBV7-2, the J call TRBJ1-5; no firm D call. Per the germline V gene, CDR1 is SGHTA and CDR2 is FQGNSA. This CDR3 comprises 14 residues. The V and J ends lost 1 base and 5 bases respectively, with 9 bases between them. CDR3 sequence (DNA): TGTGCCAGCAGCTTAGAGGTTAACTATCAGCCCCAGCATTTT. This translates into CASSLEVNYQPQHF.

This clone was observed a single time. The chain carries TRBV27 and TRBJ2-7; perhaps D is TRBD1 or TRBD2 (5 bases each). CDR1 and CDR2 (germline): MNHEY, SMNVEV (reference sequence). The ends were cut back, 2 bases at V and 4 bases at J, with 12 bases in the middle. This CDR3 contains 14 residues. CDR3 region: CASSLLGDEYEQYF. CDR3 in DNA: TGTGCCAGCAGTTTACTGGGGGACGAATACGAGCAGTACTTC.

V is TRBV19 and J is TRBJ2-7; tentative D call: TRBD1 (5 bases). The germline V gene has CDR1 LNHDA and CDR2 SQIVND (reference sequence). The V end was cut by 4 bases, the J end by 4 bases, with 20 bases between. This CDR3 contains 16 residues. CDR3 residues: CASSKVQDTYLYEQYF. The CDR3 DNA reads TGTGCCAGTAGTAAGGTCCAGGACACTTACTTATACGAGCAGTACTTC.

By sample share, this clone is medium-sized. V gene TRBV7-2 combines with J gene TRBJ1-1; 8 bases line up with TRBD1. The V and J ends lost 5 bases and 5 bases, in that order; junction bases with no gene match: 13. The CDR3 is 16 amino acids. Germline CDR1 is SGHTA and CDR2 is FQGNSA. DNA of the CDR3: TGTGCCAGCAGCATCCATGACAGGGGAGCTAGGACTGAAGCTTTCTTT. Amino acids: CASSIHDRGARTEAFF.

The chain links TRBV7-9 to TRBJ2-7; no clear D gene. The CDR3 sequence is 12 residues long. Trimming cost V 2 bases and J 4 bases, with 6 bases left between them. In germline, CDR1 is SEHNR, CDR2 FQNEAQ (reference sequence). The CDR3: CASSLLGYEQYF. The CDR3 nucleotides are TGTGCCAGCAGCTTATTGGGTTACGAGCAGTACTTC.

The chain employs TRBV18 and TRBJ1-1, with D unresolved. The CDR3 totals 13 residues. Germline lookup yields CDR1 KGHSH and CDR2 LQKENI. V lost 1 base and J 1 base, leaving 4 bases between the germline ends. CDR3 protein: CASSPRPNTEAFF. As DNA, the CDR3 is TGTGCCAGCTCACCACGACCGAACACTGAAGCTTTCTTT.

The chain combines TRBV6-5 with TRBJ1-2, with D unclear. The V and J ends lost 6 bases and 5 bases respectively, with 10 bases between them. The CDR3 contains 12 residues. Per germline, CDR1 MNHEY and CDR2 SVGAGI. CDR3 amino acids: CASSPISYGYTF. The CDR3 DNA is TGTGCCAGCAGCCCTATATCGTATGGCTACACCTTC.

The chain uses TRBV29-1 and TRBJ1-3; unclear D gene. Trimming cost V 4 bases and J 4 bases, with 8 bases left between them. This CDR3 region has 12 residues. Germline loops: CDR1 SQVTM, CDR2 ANQGSEA. The CDR3 sequence is CSVGFGGNTIYF. CDR3 DNA sequence: TGCAGCGTTGGCTTTGGCGGAAACACCATATATTTT. The full variable domain, rest sourced from reference TRBV29-1 and TRBJ1-3, is SAVISQKPSRDICQRGTSLTIQCQVDSQVTMMFWYRQQPGQSLTLIATANQGSEATYESGFVIDKFPISRPNLTFSTLTVSNMSPEDSSIYLCSVGFGGNTIYFGEGSWLTVV.

The chain joins TRBV7-9 to TRBJ2-7; D remains ambiguous. Germline V CDR1 and CDR2: SEHNR, FQNEAQ (reference sequence). The V and J ends lost 5 bases and 7 bases respectively, with 15 bases between them. The CDR3 length is 13 residues. CDR3 sequence (DNA): TGTGCCAGCAGCCAAAAACCCCGATGGGAGCAGTACTTC. It translates to CASSQKPRWEQYF. Full variable domain (missing parts from reference TRBV7-9 and TRBJ2-7): DTGVSQNPRHKITKRGQNVTFRCDPISEHNRLYWYRQTLGQGPEFLTYFQNEAQLEKSRLLSDRFSAERPKGSFSTLEIQRTEQGDSAMYLCASSQKPRWEQYFGPGTRLTVT.

The rearrangement links TRBV19 to TRBJ2-5; D uncertain. Germline V CDR1 and CDR2: LNHDA, SQIVND (reference sequence). There are 14 residues in the CDR3. Trimming left V 6 bases short and J 7 bases short, with 18 bases between. The CDR3 sequence is CASSPIPPEPTQYF. The CDR3 nucleotides read TGTGCCAGTAGCCCCATTCCACCCGAACCGACCCAGTACTTC.

This clone was recorded a few times. This chain joins TRBV7-8 and TRBJ1-2, with a weak D call TRBD1 (5 bases). The CDR3 runs 12 residues. Trimming stripped 5 bases from V and 9 bases from J, with 13 bases between. Germline V gene lookup returns CDR1 SGHVS and CDR2 FQNEAQ. The CDR3 protein is CASSHRDASYTF. The CDR3 nucleotides read TGTGCCAGCAGCCACCGGGACGCAAGCTACACCTTC.